The 20 T cell receptor beta chains below all came from one sample that was sequenced in a study of shared clonotypes between healthy human individuals. Some clones are missing from TCRdb's copy, which holds only in-frame ones; the method was immunoSEQ multiplex PCR. The sample includes more than 550,000 clones, roughly 87% seen only once; the top ten take 30% to 40%. Sample: memory CD8+ T cells from PBMCs. Described subset: CD45RO+ cells pooled with CCR7-negative TemRA cells. Source of these receptors: a man younger than 35 in good health. Some clones in this sample may be carry-over from other donors' samples.

The V and J genes are TRBV19 and TRBJ1-1; D is ambiguous. The CDR3 consists of 14 residues. V lost 10 bases to trimming and J lost 5 bases, with 20 bases between them. The V gene's germline CDR1 is LNHDA and CDR2 SQIVND (reference sequence). CDR3 nucleotide sequence: TGTGCCACCCACCCACGAGGATTGGGAACTGAAGCTTTCTTT. Its translation: CATHPRGLGTEAFF.

The gene calls are TRBV5-4 and TRBJ2-7; D is perhaps TRBD2 (6 bases). Germline loops: CDR1 SGHNT, CDR2 YYREEE (reference sequence). V shed 9 bases and J shed 0 bases, with 16 bases lying between them. This CDR3 has 14 amino acids. CDR3 in amino acids: CATGWGGTSYEQYF. In nucleotides, the CDR3 is TGTGCCACAGGGTGGGGAGGCACCTCCTACGAGCAGTACTTC.

This chain joins TRBV2 and TRBJ2-7; D gene ambiguous. V shed 2 bases and J shed 0 bases, with 20 bases lying between them. CDR3 length: 18 amino acids. Germline assignment: CDR1 SNHLY and CDR2 FYNNEI. The CDR3 spells CASSEPVYESRLSYEQYF. CDR3 coding DNA: TGTGCCAGCAGTGAACCGGTTTATGAGAGCAGACTCTCCTACGAGCAGTACTTC.

The chain uses TRBV5-6 and TRBJ1-1; a weak D match, TRBD1 (6 bases). This CDR3 contains 14 residues. Germline V gives CDR1 SGHDT, CDR2 YYEEEE. V dropped 4 bases and J dropped 0 bases, with 10 bases sitting between them. The CDR3 here is CASSQTGMNTEAFF. CDR3 nucleotide sequence: TGTGCCAGCAGCCAGACAGGTATGAACACTGAAGCTTTCTTT.

The CDR3 spells CASSLAGGETQYF. CDR3 nucleotides: TGTGCCAGCAGTTTAGCGGGGGGAGAGACCCAGTACTTC. The chain has TRBV28 and TRBJ2-5, with 8 bases that match TRBD2. Germline V gene lookup returns CDR1 MDHEN and CDR2 SYDVKM. Trimming cost V 2 bases and J 4 bases; bases outside gene matches: 0. The CDR3 covers 13 residues.

As to this clone: Within the sample, other DNA sequences also encode this same CDR3. V is TRBV5-6 and J is TRBJ1-5; weak D call: TRBD1 (6 bases). The V gene's germline CDR1 is SGHDT and CDR2 YYEEEE. The CDR3 consists of 15 residues. Trimming left V 4 bases short and J 0 bases short, with 11 bases between. CDR3 DNA sequence: TGTGCCAGCAGCCTAGGGGGTTATAGCAATCAGCCCCAGCATTTT. Its translation is CASSLGGYSNQPQHF.

This clone was found once. V is TRBV11-2 and J is TRBJ2-7; D is perhaps TRBD1 (6 bases). The CDR3 length is 15 residues. Per germline, CDR1 SGHAT and CDR2 FQNNGV. Trimming took 5 bases from V and 6 from J, leaving 20 bases between them. The CDR3, as DNA: TGTGCCAGCAGCCCCCTCTGGGGACACAAAGGCGAGCAGTACTTC. The encoded protein is CASSPLWGHKGEQYF.

The V and J genes are TRBV30 and TRBJ2-7, with D possibly TRBD1 on 6 matching bases. CDR3 length: 14 amino acids. Trimming removed 5 bases from V and 2 bases from J, with 16 bases in between. Germline V lookup: CDR1 GTSNPN, CDR2 SVGIG (reference sequence). CDR3 sequence reads: CAWEGGQLAYEQYF. The DNA for the CDR3 is TGTGCCTGGGAGGGTGGACAGTTAGCCTACGAGCAGTACTTC.

The rearrangement joins TRBV28 to TRBJ2-5; D not resolved. CDR3 length: 10 amino acids. The germline V gene encodes CDR1 MDHEN and CDR2 SYDVKM. The ends were cut back, 5 bases at V and 3 bases at J, with 1 base in the middle. This chain's CDR3 is CASSEETQYF. The DNA of the CDR3 is TGTGCCAGCAGTGAAGAGACCCAGTACTTC.

This clone was seen a single time. The chain uses TRBV4-1 and TRBJ1-6; TRBD1 is a possible D gene (5 bases). The CDR3 is 15 amino acids. In germline, CDR1 is MGHRA, CDR2 YSYEKL. The V end lost 1 base, the J end lost 8 bases, and 12 bases lay between the germline ends. The DNA for the CDR3 is TGCGCCAGCAGCCAAGTCGGGACTGATTATTCACCCCTCCACTTT. Amino acid sequence: CASSQVGTDYSPLHF.

The V gene is TRBV11-2, the J gene TRBJ2-7; TRBD2 might be the D (6 bases). This CDR3 region has 15 residues. Germline assignment: CDR1 SGHAT and CDR2 FQNNGV. Trimming shortened V by 1 base and J by 5 bases, and 15 bases separated the two germline ends. The CDR3 sequence is CASSLGIAANDEQYF. The CDR3 DNA reads as TGTGCCAGCAGCTTAGGGATAGCGGCTAACGACGAGCAGTACTTC.

The rearrangement links TRBV11-2 to TRBJ2-2, with D unclear. The ends were cut back, 2 bases at V and 1 base at J, with 8 bases in the middle. The CDR3 length is 15 residues. CDR1 is SGHAT, CDR2 FQNNGV, per germline. The CDR3: CASSLMWENTGELFF. CDR3 DNA: TGTGCCAGCAGCTTAATGTGGGAGAACACCGGGGAGCTGTTTTTT.

The chain employs TRBV2 and TRBJ2-7; no firm D call. This CDR3 is 12 amino acids long. Germline V gene data show CDR1 as SNHLY and CDR2 as FYNNEI. The germline V and J ends were trimmed by 7 bases and 4 bases, with 11 bases remaining between them. In DNA, the CDR3 is TGTGCCAGCACCGAGAATCGGTACGAGCAGTACTTC. It yields the protein CASTENRYEQYF.

The CDR3 protein is CAWTLGRGTYNEQFF. CDR3 bases: TGTGCCTGGACCCTTGGCCGGGGTACCTACAATGAGCAGTTCTTC. This chain connects TRBV30 to TRBJ2-1, with a possible D match to TRBD2 (5 bases). This CDR3 contains 15 residues. Germline V lookup: CDR1 GTSNPN, CDR2 SVGIG (reference sequence). Trimming left V 4 bases short and J 2 bases short, with 15 bases between.

The V call is TRBV28, the J call TRBJ2-7; D remains ambiguous. Germline V gene lookup returns CDR1 MDHEN and CDR2 SYDVKM. With 2 bases removed from V and 7 bases from J, the gap between germline ends came to 9 bases. The CDR3 length is 12 residues. DNA for the CDR3: TGTGCCAGCAGTTTACCCCTGGGAGAGCAGTACTTC. Translation: CASSLPLGEQYF.

In its sample, this clone was seen a few times. Other DNA sequences of this sample code for an identical CDR3. The chain employs TRBV7-9 and TRBJ2-7, with no clear D. The CDR3 extends over 10 amino acids. CDR1 is SEHNR, CDR2 FQNEAQ, per germline (reference sequence). The V and J ends lost 5 bases and 4 bases respectively, with 3 bases between them. The CDR3 here is CASSGYEQYF. The CDR3 nucleotides read TGTGCCAGCAGCGGTTACGAGCAGTACTTC.

The rearrangement joins TRBV10-2 to TRBJ2-1; the D gene is possibly TRBD2 (6 bases). V lost 6 bases and J lost 8, with 17 bases in between. CDR1 and CDR2 from the germline V gene are WSHSY and SAAADI. This CDR3 is built from 14 residues. In DNA, the CDR3 is TGCGCCAGCAGACCCCCGGGGCGGGGACATGAGCAGTTCTTC. Protein sequence: CASRPPGRGHEQFF.

The rearrangement joins TRBV9 to TRBJ2-1; weak D call: TRBD2 (6 bases). The CDR3 loop spans 14 amino acids. Trimming left V 4 bases short and J 7 bases short, with 15 bases between. Looked up from germline, CDR1 is SGDLS and CDR2 is YYNGEE. In DNA form, the CDR3 reads TGTGCCAGCAGCTCCGGGACTTGGGGGAATGAGCAGTTCTTC. This gives the protein CASSSGTWGNEQFF.

V usage is TRBV14 and J usage is TRBJ1-3; D remains ambiguous. Deletions cut 4 bases from V and 0 bases from J, with 16 bases between. The CDR3 spans 17 residues. The germline gives CDR1 SGHDN, CDR2 FVKESK. The CDR3 loop is CASSRSSRVLSGNTIYF. DNA for the CDR3: TGTGCCAGCAGCCGTTCGAGCCGGGTCCTCTCTGGAAACACCATATATTTT.

This chain links TRBV7-9 with TRBJ1-1; unclear D gene. Germline V CDR1 and CDR2: SEHNR, FQNEAQ (reference sequence). Deletions cut 11 bases from V and 8 bases from J, with 15 bases between. The length of the CDR3 is 11 residues. In nucleotides, the CDR3 is TGTGCCGTTAGCTGGGTAGGAGAAGCTTTCTTT. Translating gives CAVSWVGEAFF.